This T cell receptor beta chain was identified during a study of cytomegalovirus exposure and HLA in healthy donors. The CDR3 has 14 residues. V lost 1 base, J lost 6 bases, and 10 bases lay in between. Germline-derived CDR1 and CDR2 are MGHRA and YSYEKL. 13 Jbeta primers and 60 Vbeta primers were used for the PCR. The protocol was immunoSEQ multiplex PCR, while the TCRdb copy is restricted to in-frame clones and leaves out a portion. The table lists approximately 89,000 clones, 85% of them singletons. The gene calls are TRBV4-1 and TRBJ2-4; TRBD1 might be the D (6 bases). The receptor was isolated from a man aged 35-49 years in good health and CMV-seropositive. The sample consisted of PBMCs. CDR3 sequence (DNA): TGCGCCAGCAGCCAAGCGACCAGGGGAAACATTCAGTACTTC. Its translation is CASSQATRGNIQYF.